Below are 11 T cell receptor beta chains sequenced from a single sample in a study of identical twins. TCRdb re-derived calls from the 5' RACE reads in MiXCR, one entry per CDR3 protein. Here the sample spans 400,000 to 500,000 distinct CDR3 sequences, less than 20% being singletons. The sample consisted of naive T cells sorted from blood. Receptors originate from a man aged 50 or older in good health.

The table lists this clonotype with many counts. This sequence joins TRBV4-3 and TRBJ2-2, with TRBD2 as a possible D gene (5 bases). The CDR3 is made up of 15 amino acids. Germline loops: CDR1 LGHNA, CDR2 YSLEER. Trimming cost V 0 bases and J 2 bases, with 7 bases left between them. CDR3 amino acids: CASSQEGLNTGELFF. The DNA for the CDR3 is TGCGCCAGCAGCCAAGAAGGACTTAACACCGGGGAGCTGTTTTTT.

This clonotype was seen ten or more times. V and J are TRBV15 and TRBJ2-1, with 10 bases lining up with TRBD2. The CDR3 contains 14 residues. V trimming: 8 bases; J trimming: 6 bases; junction bases outside the gene matches: 7. The germline V gene encodes CDR1 LNHNV and CDR2 YYDKDF (reference sequence). The CDR3 reads CATYRASGGNEQFF. In DNA, the CDR3 is TGTGCCACCTACAGGGCTAGCGGGGGCAATGAGCAGTTCTTC.

This clonotype was counted a few times. This chain links TRBV7-9 with TRBJ2-2; a possible D gene is TRBD1 (5 bases). With 2 bases removed from V and 0 bases from J, the gap between germline ends came to 10 bases. The CDR3 covers 16 residues. Germline CDR1 and CDR2: SEHNR and FQNEAQ (reference sequence). CDR3 nucleotides: TGTGCCAGCAGCTTAAGAAGGGGTCCGAACACCGGGGAGCTGTTTTTT. Translation gives CASSLRRGPNTGELFF.

In this sample, this clonotype turned up a few times. V gene TRBV6-1 combines with J gene TRBJ2-5; D gene ambiguous. Between the trimmed V and J ends, which lost 6 bases and 3 bases, there was a span of 11 bases. The CDR3 consists of 13 residues. Germline V gene sequence: CDR1 MNHNS, CDR2 SASEGT. The CDR3 DNA follows: TGTGCCAGCAGCCGACTCCTCAAAGAGACCCAGTACTTC. This gives the protein CASSRLLKETQYF.

A word on this clonotype: One base away lies a much larger clone, so this may be a sequencing read error. The V call is TRBV28, the J call TRBJ1-3; no definite D call. The germline gives CDR1 MDHEN, CDR2 SYDVKM. The CDR3 has 15 residues. DNA of the CDR3: TGTGCCAGCAGTTTTTCCCGTACAGTCCAAAACACCGTATATTTT. Translation: CASSFSRTVQNTVYF.

This clonotype was recorded at least ten times. The chain carries TRBV4-3 and TRBJ2-3; TRBD2 agrees at 12 bases. Trimming at V came to 0 bases and at J to 6 bases, leaving 4 bases not matched to a gene. The CDR3 totals 16 residues. Per the germline V gene, CDR1 is LGHNA and CDR2 is YSLEER. The CDR3 sequence: CASSQELAGGPDTQYF. The CDR3 DNA sequence: TGCGCCAGCAGCCAAGAGCTAGCGGGAGGGCCTGATACGCAGTATTTT.

This clonotype was seen a handful of times. In DNA form, the CDR3 reads TGTGCCAGCAGTTCAGGGGTAGCGGGGACCAAAGAGACCCAGTACTTC. Amino acid sequence: CASSSGVAGTKETQYF. The rearrangement uses TRBV4-2 and TRBJ2-5, with TRBD2 matching 8 bases. The germline gives CDR1 LGHNA, CDR2 YNFKEQ. The CDR3 sequence is 16 residues long. V shed 6 bases and J 3 bases; nucleotides not matched to a gene: 12.

V usage is TRBV28 and J usage is TRBJ2-6; no reliable D call. With 6 bases removed from V and 0 bases from J, the gap between germline ends came to 9 bases. CDR1 MDHEN and CDR2 SYDVKM come from the germline V gene. The CDR3 has 15 amino acids. CDR3 protein: CASRTSDSGANVLTF. CDR3 DNA sequence: TGTGCCAGCAGGACTTCGGACTCTGGGGCCAACGTCCTGACTTTC.

The rearrangement joins TRBV27 to TRBJ2-7, with 10 bases aligning to TRBD2. Germline CDR1 reads MNHEY; CDR2 reads SMNVEV (reference sequence). This CDR3 comprises 14 residues. With 2 bases clipped from V and 6 bases from J, the junction kept 4 bases outside the gene matches. The chain's CDR3 is CASSLLAGVIEQYF. CDR3 coding DNA: TGTGCCAGCAGTTTACTAGCGGGAGTTATCGAGCAGTACTTC.

Only a few counts were recorded for this clonotype. This chain uses TRBV20-1 with TRBJ1-1; D unresolved. There are 13 residues in the CDR3. The germline gives CDR1 DFQATT, CDR2 SNEGSKA (reference sequence). V gave up 3 bases and J gave up 0 bases, with 8 bases separating them. The CDR3 here is CSARRDLNTEAFF. In DNA, the CDR3 is TGCAGTGCTAGGCGGGATTTGAACACTGAAGCTTTCTTT.

This clonotype has only a few counts. The chain joins TRBV4-2 to TRBJ2-2; a possible D gene is TRBD1 (6 bases). V lost 4 bases, J lost 6 bases, and 24 bases lay in between. The CDR3 loop spans 18 amino acids. Germline lookup yields CDR1 LGHNA and CDR2 YNFKEQ. The CDR3 DNA sequence: TGTGCCAGCAGCCTACCATTGGGTCGACAGGCCCAAGCCGGGGAGCTGTTTTTT. Translating it yields CASSLPLGRQAQAGELFF.